The 26 T cell receptor beta chains reported below all come from one sample, sequenced in a study of blood T cell repertoires in COVID-19. Here immunoSEQ multiplex PCR was the method, and the copy in TCRdb shows in-frame clones only, minus some. The table has approximately 210,000 clones, roughly 84% seen once. Source material: peripheral blood. These receptors originate from a woman between 40 and 50 years old who had recovered from COVID-19.

The gene calls are TRBV6-5 and TRBJ1-2; 7 nucleotides agree with TRBD1. Unmatched junction bases numbered 13, after V lost 4 bases and J lost 8 bases. CDR1 is MNHEY, CDR2 SVGAGI, per germline. The CDR3 is 15 amino acids. The chain's CDR3 is CASSWVGQDIGGYTF. The CDR3 DNA follows: TGTGCCAGCAGTTGGGTAGGACAGGACATAGGAGGCTACACCTTC.

This clone showed up just a few times. The chain couples TRBV9 to TRBJ2-1, with D perhaps matching TRBD2 (6 bases). V was trimmed by 0 bases and J by 5 bases, leaving 12 bases between them. The CDR3 has 15 residues. The germline gives CDR1 SGDLS, CDR2 YYNGEE. CDR3 nucleotide sequence: TGTGCCAGCAGCGTAGGGGTTAGCGGACACAATGAGCAGTTCTTC. It yields the protein CASSVGVSGHNEQFF.

The rearrangement uses TRBV19 and TRBJ2-7; D possibly corresponds to TRBD2 (6 bases). CDR1 is LNHDA and CDR2 is SQIVND in the germline V gene (reference sequence). V gave up 1 base and J gave up 3 bases, with 10 bases separating them. This CDR3 comprises 14 residues. CDR3 bases: TGTGCCAGTAGTATAGGTTCGGGGGACTACGAGCAGTACTTC. This gives the protein CASSIGSGDYEQYF.

This rearrangement joins TRBV10-3 to TRBJ1-2; TRBD1 matches at 9 bases. V dropped 6 bases and J dropped 4; count of bases not matched to a gene: 9. CDR1 is ENHRY and CDR2 is SYGVKD in the germline V gene. CDR3 length: 15 amino acids. The CDR3 region has the DNA TGTGCCATCAGCCCTGGGGACAGGGCCGCCTATGGCTACACCTTC. It is translated as CAISPGDRAAYGYTF.

The chain employs TRBV5-6 and TRBJ2-7, with 10 bases lining up with TRBD1. Looked up from germline, CDR1 is SGHDT and CDR2 is YYEEEE. The CDR3 runs 17 residues. V was pared by 4 bases and J by 3 bases, with 13 bases of the junction left unmatched. The CDR3 nucleotides read TGTGCCAGCAGCCCCCTCGATCGGACAGGGGGAAACTACGAGCAGTACTTC. Encoded protein: CASSPLDRTGGNYEQYF.

V gene TRBV25-1 combines with J gene TRBJ1-3; the match to TRBD1 covers 7 bases. The germline V gene encodes CDR1 MGHDK and CDR2 SYGVNS. The junction had 9 bases not matched to a gene; V was cut back by 2 bases and J by 2 bases. This CDR3 has 17 amino acids. The CDR3 sequence is CASSEIGTAVTGNTIYF. Here the CDR3 DNA reads TGTGCCAGCAGTGAAATCGGGACAGCCGTAACTGGAAACACCATATATTTT.

This rearrangement joins TRBV6-1 to TRBJ2-3; D is unresolved. This CDR3 is 15 amino acids long. The germline gives CDR1 MNHNS, CDR2 SASEGT. With 1 base removed from V and 1 base from J, the gap between germline ends came to 9 bases. CDR3 in amino acids: CASSEEQTRTDTQYF. CDR3 sequence (DNA): TGTGCCAGCAGTGAAGAGCAGACTCGCACAGATACGCAGTATTTT.

The rearrangement links TRBV30 to TRBJ2-3; tentatively, D is TRBD2 (5 bases). CDR3 length: 17 amino acids. The germline V and J ends were trimmed by 0 bases and 4 bases, with 20 bases remaining between them. From germline, CDR1 is GTSNPN and CDR2 SVGIG (reference sequence). The CDR3 here is CAWSVRVVLDKSDTQYF. DNA of the CDR3: TGTGCCTGGAGTGTACGGGTAGTACTAGACAAGTCAGATACGCAGTATTTT.

This clone came up once. The chain recombines TRBV11-2 with TRBJ2-7; possibly TRBD2 for D (6 bases). This CDR3 has 18 amino acids. From germline, CDR1 is SGHAT and CDR2 FQNNGV. Trimming took 1 base from V and 3 from J, leaving 22 bases between them. CDR3 in DNA: TGTGCCAGCAGCTTAGGTCCCCCCGGAGGGAGGACCTTCTACGAGCAGTACTTC. Protein sequence: CASSLGPPGGRTFYEQYF.

The chain uses TRBV9 and TRBJ1-1; 7 nucleotides line up with TRBD1. V lost 0 bases to trimming and J lost 1 base; unmatched junction nucleotides: 3. From germline, CDR1 is SGDLS and CDR2 YYNGEE. CDR3 length equals 15 residues. CDR3 protein: CASSVGQGGNTEAFF. The CDR3 DNA sequence: TGTGCCAGCAGCGTAGGACAGGGTGGGAACACTGAAGCTTTCTTT.

The chain links TRBV7-3 to TRBJ2-3, with 9 positions matching TRBD1. This CDR3 contains 15 residues. Germline-derived CDR1 and CDR2 are SGHTA and FQGTGA. The V segment lost 5 bases and the J segment 2 bases; nucleotides outside the gene matches: 5. CDR3 loop: CASSQQGAPTDTQYF. The CDR3 DNA sequence: TGTGCCAGCAGCCAACAGGGGGCTCCCACAGATACGCAGTATTTT.

The V gene is TRBV4-3, the J gene TRBJ1-1; 7 bases are shared with TRBD1. Germline CDR1 is LGHNA and CDR2 is YSLEER. J was trimmed by 5 bases and V by 0 bases; bases with no gene match: 3. The CDR3 sequence is 14 residues long. CDR3 protein: CASSQEQGITEAFF. The CDR3 DNA reads as TGCGCCAGCAGCCAAGAACAGGGGATAACTGAAGCTTTCTTT.

The chain is built from TRBV11-2 and TRBJ1-2; D may be TRBD1 (5 bases). This CDR3 region has 14 residues. CDR1 SGHAT and CDR2 FQNNGV come from the germline V gene. The germline V and J ends were trimmed by 0 bases and 6 bases, with 11 bases remaining between them. The CDR3, as DNA: TGTGCCAGCAGCTTAGATCTTGGGGGGAATGGCTACACCTTC. It specifies CASSLDLGGNGYTF.

The chain has TRBV19 and TRBJ2-5; 7 bases line up with TRBD1. Trimming took 6 bases from V and 5 from J; bases not matched to a gene: 12. Germline lookup yields CDR1 LNHDA and CDR2 SQIVND (reference sequence). The CDR3 is 15 amino acids. This chain's CDR3 is CASSPGTVLRETQYF. CDR3 DNA: TGTGCCAGTAGCCCCGGGACAGTTCTACGGGAGACCCAGTACTTC.

J is TRBJ2-1 and V is TRBV6-5; 8 bases are a match to TRBD2. Trimming took 6 bases from V and 8 from J; bases not matched to a gene: 9. Per the germline V gene, CDR1 is MNHEY and CDR2 is SVGAGI. The CDR3 totals 14 residues. CDR3 protein: CASRRAGADYEQFF. CDR3 DNA: TGTGCCAGCAGGAGAGCGGGAGCGGACTATGAGCAGTTCTTC.

The rearrangement joins TRBV7-6 to TRBJ1-1; the D is unclear. V lost 0 bases to trimming and J lost 1 base, with 9 bases between them. Germline values: CDR1 SGHVS, CDR2 FNYEAQ. The CDR3 runs 15 residues. CDR3 loop: CASSLASSGNTEAFF. The DNA for the CDR3 is TGTGCCAGCAGCTTAGCCTCCTCAGGGAACACTGAAGCTTTCTTT.

The J gene is TRBJ2-5, the V gene TRBV5-1; 7 nucleotides agree with TRBD2. V shed 1 base, J shed 3 bases, and the junction held 9 bases outside the gene matches. CDR1 and CDR2 from the germline V gene are SGHRS and YFSETQ. This CDR3 is 16 amino acids long. CDR3 in DNA: TGCGCCAGCAGCTTGAGGCGTAGGACTAGGGAAGAGACCCAGTACTTC. As protein: CASSLRRRTREETQYF.

The chain couples TRBV5-4 to TRBJ1-1; TRBD1 might be the D (5 bases). Germline V CDR1 and CDR2: SGHNT, YYREEE (reference sequence). Trimming removed 7 bases at V and 0 bases at J, with 7 bases between. The CDR3 runs to 12 residues. The CDR3 region has the DNA TGTGCCAGCGGGGCGTTGAACACTGAAGCTTTCTTT. This translates into CASGALNTEAFF.

The rearrangement uses TRBV6-1 and TRBJ2-7, with 7 bases matching TRBD1. The ends lost 0 bases at V and 4 bases at J; junction bases unmatched: 9. The CDR3 totals 16 residues. CDR1 is MNHNS and CDR2 is SASEGT in the germline V gene. CDR3 nucleotides: TGTGCCAGCAGTGAAGCCTCGGGACAGATTGAGTACGAGCAGTACTTC. Translation: CASSEASGQIEYEQYF.

The rearrangement joins TRBV18 to TRBJ1-1, with 8 bases lining up with TRBD1. Trimming removed 3 bases from V and 6 bases from J; junction bases left unmatched: 6. Germline values: CDR1 KGHSH, CDR2 LQKENI. The CDR3 contains 14 residues. CDR3 residues: CASSPFDRGPEAFF. The CDR3 DNA reads as TGTGCCAGCTCACCTTTCGACAGGGGACCTGAAGCTTTCTTT.

The gene calls are TRBV5-8 and TRBJ2-7, with a possible D match to TRBD2 (5 bases). The CDR3 length is 13 residues. In germline, CDR1 is SGHTS, CDR2 YDEGEE. The V gene lost 2 bases and the J gene lost 3 bases, with 9 bases spanning the gap. CDR3 sequence: CASSFLRDYEQYF. In DNA, the CDR3 is TGTGCCAGCAGCTTTCTGAGGGACTACGAGCAGTACTTC.

The chain links TRBV30 to TRBJ2-4; D remains ambiguous. Between the trimmed V and J ends, which lost 5 bases and 0 bases, there was a span of 8 bases. The length of the CDR3 is 13 residues. The germline V gene encodes CDR1 GTSNPN and CDR2 SVGIG (reference sequence). CDR3 sequence: CAWHSLAKNIQYF. The CDR3 DNA reads TGTGCCTGGCACTCTCTAGCCAAAAACATTCAGTACTTC.

The chain uses TRBV5-1 and TRBJ1-1; the match to TRBD1 covers 7 bases. V lost 4 bases to trimming and J lost 8 bases; unmatched junction nucleotides: 5. The CDR3 covers 12 residues. Germline loops: CDR1 SGHRS, CDR2 YFSETQ. This CDR3 is CASSEQGREAFF. The CDR3 DNA is TGCGCCAGCAGCGAACAGGGGAGGGAAGCTTTCTTT.

V gene TRBV9 combines with J gene TRBJ1-6; 7 bases map to TRBD1. Germline lookup yields CDR1 SGDLS and CDR2 YYNGEE. The trim removed 4 bases at V and 8 bases at J, leaving 15 bases unmatched. This CDR3 contains 17 residues. The CDR3 sequence: CASSPRQGFVVDSPLHF. CDR3 nucleotides: TGTGCCAGCAGCCCAAGACAGGGTTTTGTAGTTGATTCACCCCTCCACTTT.

The chain combines TRBV9 with TRBJ2-2; 9 bases line up with TRBD1. The J segment lost 3 bases and the V segment lost 4 bases, leaving 4 bases of the junction unmatched. Germline assignment: CDR1 SGDLS and CDR2 YYNGEE. The CDR3 contains 15 residues. For the CDR3, the DNA is TGTGCCAGCAGCTACCGGGACAGGGACACCGGGGAGCTGTTTTTT. As protein: CASSYRDRDTGELFF.

V gene TRBV18 combines with J gene TRBJ1-5; TRBD1 is a possible D gene (6 bases). V dropped 3 bases and J dropped 0 bases, with 9 bases sitting between them. The CDR3 consists of 15 residues. From germline, CDR1 is KGHSH and CDR2 LQKENI. The DNA for the CDR3 is TGTGCCAGCTCACCCGGGACAAATAGCAATCAGCCCCAGCATTTT. Its translation: CASSPGTNSNQPQHF.